This is a list of T cell receptor beta chains from one sample in a study of cytomegalovirus exposure and HLA in healthy donors. Sequenced by immunoSEQ multiplex PCR; TCRdb stores in-frame clones only, minus some. The table shows around 170,000 clones, with about 85% occurring only once. The sample comprised PBMCs. The receptors were gathered from a man aged 18 to 29 in good health and CMV-seropositive. The CDR3 runs from the conserved cysteine through the conserved F or W. A D gene is named only where the DNA matches it firmly. Some rows have no size entry. The others give once, few or many, or a class for an expanded clone.

TRBJ2-7,TRBV10-2,-,few,CASGKDSSYEQYF,TGCGCCAGCGGGAAGGACAGCTCCTACGAGCAGTACTTC
TRBJ2-7,TRBV15,-,-,CATSDQGEAGKYEQYF,TGTGCCACCAGCGATCAGGGTGAGGCAGGGAAATACGAGCAGTACTTC
TRBJ2-3,TRBV27,-,-,CASSLRRDRSTDTQYF,TGTGCCAGCAGCCTTAGGAGGGACAGAAGCACAGATACGCAGTATTTT
TRBJ1-2,TRBV7-9,TRBD1,-,CASSLAGTGVLYGYTF,TGTGCCAGCAGCTTAGCGGGGACAGGGGTGCTCTATGGCTACACCTTC
TRBJ2-7,TRBV11-3,TRBD2,-,CASSLLAGFYEQYF,TGTGCCAGCAGCTTACTAGCGGGGTTTTACGAGCAGTACTTC
TRBJ2-7,TRBV27,TRBD2,-,CASKGLTSAYEQYF,TGTGCCAGCAAAGGATTGACTAGCGCCTACGAGCAGTACTTC
TRBJ2-7,TRBV28,TRBD2,-,CASKTGLPIEQYF,TGTGCCAGTAAAACGGGACTACCCATCGAGCAGTACTTC
TRBJ2-7,TRBV18,-,-,CASSPRDRHGYEQYF,TGTGCCAGCTCACCACGTGACAGGCACGGGTACGAGCAGTACTTC
TRBJ2-7,TRBV7-8,TRBD1,-,CASSLADRGSYEQYF,TGTGCCAGCAGCTTAGCGGACAGGGGGTCCTACGAGCAGTACTTC
TRBJ2-2,TRBV5-1,TRBD2,-,CASSLVAGDTGELFF,TGCGCCAGCAGCTTGGTAGCGGGGGACACCGGGGAGCTGTTTTTT
TRBJ1-2,TRBV19,TRBD1,-,CASSTERTGDGYTF,TGTGCCAGTAGTACTGAAAGGACAGGGGACGGCTACACCTTC
TRBJ2-5,TRBV15,-,-,CATSRELRETQYF,TGTGCCACCAGCAGAGAACTCCGGGAGACCCAGTACTTC
TRBJ2-1,TRBV19,TRBD2,-,CASSSSIAGHEQFF,TGTGCCAGTAGTAGTTCTATAGCGGGGCACGAGCAGTTCTTC
TRBJ2-3,TRBV7-2,TRBD2,-,CASSLEASGAFTDTQYF,TGTGCCAGCAGCTTAGAGGCTAGCGGGGCCTTCACAGATACGCAGTATTTT
TRBJ1-5,TRBV30,-,-,CAWSVQGGQPQHF,TGTGCCTGGAGTGTACAAGGAGGGCAGCCCCAGCATTTT
TRBJ2-3,TRBV5-4,-,few,CASSFSTSTDTQYF,TGTGCCAGCAGCTTCTCGACTAGCACAGATACGCAGTATTTT
TRBJ2-1,TRBV19,-,-,CASSMVSRSSYNEQFF,TGTGCCAGTAGTATGGTTAGCCGCAGCTCCTACAATGAGCAGTTCTTC
TRBJ1-2,TRBV27,-,-,CASSPGGGPRYGYTF,TGTGCCAGCAGTCCTGGGGGGGGGCCCCGCTATGGCTACACCTTC